The following is a TCR beta chain sequence with its context. Its antigen remains unidentified. The record has no base qualities; no much larger clone is one base away. The V and J ends are trimmed by 2 bases and 1 base, leaving 17 bases between them. CDR1 and CDR2 are drawn from the germline V gene: KGHSH, LQKENI. Measured from the cysteine to the phenylalanine, the CDR3 is 17 residues long. Of the read, only the CDR3 DNA is kept; its 51 bases are in frame from base 1. Libraries were built with the immunoSEQ multiplex PCR assay. A mixture of 60 forward primers for TCR Vbeta segments and 13 reverse primers for TCR Jbeta segments was used in the multiplex PCR. A multiplex PCR assay on genomic DNA amplified the CDR3 region of rearranged TCR beta genes. On the Illumina HiSeq System, the amplified TCR beta libraries were sequenced as 87-base-pair reads. In the source study's methods: A later analysis counted approximately 74 million unique TCR beta chains across the 666 repertoires, and roughly 11 million of these chains were shared by at least two donors. Raw reads were error-corrected and collapsed into unique sequences with a nearest-neighbor algorithm that merged closely related sequences to remove PCR and sequencing errors. V, D and J gene segments were assigned by aligning CDR3 sequences to IMGT reference sequences. For a sequence to be retained, a match of at least six nucleotides to both a V gene segment and a J gene segment was required. Rearrangements were called productive when the CDR3 lacked stop codons and stayed in frame with V and J; all others were non-productive. Following IMGT convention, CDR3 was defined as the stretch from the second conserved V-encoded cysteine up to the conserved J-encoded phenylalanine. In an earlier analysis of more than 550 of the donors, sequences lacking an unambiguous match to a single V gene segment were excluded. In an earlier analysis of around 600 of the donors, V segments were called functional above 56.7% productive rearrangements and were called segregating when the between-donor standard deviation exceeded 5%. A statistical classification framework was developed to diagnose cytomegalovirus status using the catalog of TCR beta chain sequences. In a later analysis, TCR nucleotide sequences were compared against IMGT/GENE-DB human TR gene sequences so that V and J genes could be assigned. A later analysis assigned CDR3 sequences and most-parsimonious VDJ recombination scenarios with the TCRdist pipeline. In a later analysis, each TCR beta chain was defined by its CDR3 amino acid sequence together with its V-gene family, and reads lacking a unique V-gene family were excluded. As a way to deal with suspected cross-contamination and a sequencing artifact, a later analysis dropped 450 to 600 nucleotide sequences that were highly shared and had low generation probability. In a later analysis, a clonal expansion index was calculated for each public chain from normalized within-repertoire ranks of inferred template counts. A later analysis computed generation probabilities with a VDJ recombination model fitted to out-of-frame rearrangements, and checked the results against IGoR. In a later analysis, TCR-TCR, TCR-HLA and TCR-CMV co-occurrence was scored with hypergeometric tests, and a repertoire-size bias correction was applied to TCR pairs. False discovery rates were estimated in a later analysis by permuting HLA or CMV assignments 20 times. In a later analysis, co-occurring TCRs were grouped using DBSCAN, and TCRdist sequence similarity was added for clustering within HLA-allele-positive subsets. Repertoires with fewer than 30,000 or more than 120,000 public chains, plus five repertoires with anomalous nucleotide sharing, were excluded from co-occurrence clustering. In its TCRdb copy, this immuneACCESS table keeps in-frame sequences only and misses some clones. Where compared with another copy, unresolved V genes explain less than half of these, and the others have no known cause. The DNA gave D and trimming, while V, J and clone size come from that table. The table for this sample lists around 120,000 clones; roughly 80% of them were counted only once. The top ten hold about 32% of the sample.

The cohort was made up of approximately 670 healthy bone marrow donors. At the time of sampling, every cohort member was nominally healthy, though immune exposures that went unrecorded were likely present. The donor was CMV seropositive and belonged to the group of more than 250 seropositive cohort members. A peripheral blood sample was collected from each donor, and TCR beta sequencing was performed on peripheral blood mononuclear cells. The Qiagen DNeasy Blood Extraction Kit was used to extract genomic DNA from the blood cell samples. The data were obtained in a study of cytomegalovirus exposure and HLA in healthy donors (dated by TCRdb to between 2016 and 2019). Background for the entire study: According to an earlier analysis of 587 of the donors, 150 million to 200 million T cells yielded 117 million unique TCR beta sequences and 250 to 350 Gb of sequence data. In an earlier analysis of 587 of the donors, high-throughput TCR beta sequencing was used to judge whether each TCR beta V gene segment behaved as functional or pseudogenic. Roughly five DR-DQ haplotypes were treated as single units for association and clustering because of strong linkage in the cohort. To predict cytomegalovirus infection status, the study brought together high-throughput TCR immunosequencing, statistical association of individual TCRs with disease status, and machine learning. In the later analysis, no new phenotypic data were used to find candidate immune exposures; instead, reliance was placed on TCR beta sequences and their occurrence across donors. Donor age, sex, ethnicity and CMV serostatus were compiled alongside the repertoire data. Along with the roughly 670-subject first cohort, a separate validation cohort of more than 90 different subjects was used. Across about 370 genotyped donors of the cohort, an average of roughly 250,000 unique TCR beta nucleotide sequences per donor were sequenced, and roughly 20% of those sequences were non-productive. Both class I and class II loci were covered by HLA typing, at four-digit resolution. The number of donors typed differed by locus, with roughly 629-640 for A, B, C, DRB1 and DQB1, roughly 520 for DQA1, 600 to 610 for DPA1, and 400 to 490 for DPB1. The study profiled the T cell repertoires of approximately 700 subjects by immunosequencing and related them to cytomegalovirus serostatus. All discovery cohort repertoires had been generated using a single sequencing platform. A later analysis re-analyzed previously published TCR beta repertoires from roughly 630 donors and added high-resolution HLA genotyping to study TCR occurrence patterns. The study aimed to test whether signatures of past pathogen exposure could be identified by cataloging public T cell receptors. Of the 350 to 450 genotyped donors, 81% fell in the genetic ancestry cluster associated with self-reported Caucasian donors. Approximately 310 gigabases of sequencing data and around 80 million unique TCR sequences made up an early release that covered 500 to 700 HLA-typed donors. In a later genetic analysis, genome-wide SNP genotypes for 398 of the 666 donors were used, and that subset was treated as a discovery cohort.

The research as a whole found: A cluster of highly shared sequence variants was judged likely to represent a technical artifact of the sequencing pipeline. The study gave a list of some 150 TCR beta chains associated with cytomegalovirus. Seventeen rarely observed V segments, including chromosome 9 orphons, were excluded from the earlier analysis of about 500 of the donors because counts were too low. This cohort had only TCR beta chains sequenced, and the lack of alpha or paired-chain data limited which features could be detected. While some public TCRs were present in many individuals, most TCR sequences turned up only very rarely across donors. Because HLA typing was unavailable for some donors at each locus, only the typed subset was used in association tests. A further reported finding was that TCR beta sequences accurately predicted the HLA-A and HLA-B alleles for most subjects in the first cohort. Compared with equally common non-associated chains, HLA-associated TCR beta chains in a later analysis were more clonally expanded and had lower generation probabilities. Assigning TCR associations to individual alleles was difficult when HLA alleles, especially DR and DQ, strongly co-occurred. Some IMGT-functional V segments, including TRBV6-2 and TRBV6-3, could not be distinguished by the 87-base-pair reads and were therefore excluded. At a false discovery rate of 0.05, a later analysis linked about 16,000 TCR beta sequences to specific HLA alleles. In a later analysis, TCR association rates were found to vary across HLA loci, with the most associated TCRs seen for DRB1 alleles and the fewest for HLA-C alleles. In a later genetic analysis, a missense DCLRE1C variant was associated with V-gene and J-gene trimming of TCR beta chains, and the association was replicated in an independent cohort. It was suggested by the authors that the approach could potentially be generalized to other disease states and immunological phenotypes. A later analysis found that most CMV-associated TCR beta chains appeared HLA-restricted, with HLA associations seemingly driven largely by CMV exposure. Cytomegalovirus status was reported to be diagnosed by the classifier with high specificity and sensitivity in both the original and validation cohorts. For the cohort, immune exposure information was limited to CMV serostatus. Linkage disequilibrium might explain the correlated functional status among segregating V segments, but an unknown experimental factor could not be ruled out. According to a later genetic analysis, donors in an Asian-associated ancestry cluster had fewer N-insertions in productive TCRs than the approximately 700-donor mean. A later analysis reported that several top co-occurrence clusters appeared linked to parvovirus B19, influenza, CMV and Epstein-Barr virus. Broadly in line with IMGT annotations, most TCR beta V segments showed up in productive rearrangements about 87% or about 30% of the time in an earlier analysis of around 550 of the donors. A few of the identified cytomegalovirus-associated TCR beta chains were confirmed in vitro to be specific for cytomegalovirus antigens. Roughly uniform sequencing depth across donors was assumed in presence/absence analyses, although this assumption may not hold.

The chain is made from TRBV18 and TRBJ1-2; TRBD1 is a weak D gene call, 6 bases matching. The origin of this receptor is a man in his sixties in good health and CMV-seropositive. Specimen: PBMCs. The sequenced DNA is TGTGCCAGCTCACCAGTGGCGCCCCTGGACAGTAACTATGGCTACACCTTC. Its translation is CASSPVAPLDSNYGYTF.